These 26 T cell receptor beta chains were all obtained from the same sample, sequenced in a study of tumor and adjacent non-tumor tissue in lung cancer. No cell sorting was done before RNA was extracted from the tissue. Three rounds of nested PCR, following a modified ARM-PCR protocol, produced the TCRbeta library. One entry per CDR3 protein, called by TCRdb with MiXCR from the multiplex PCR reads. Of approximately 90,000 distinct CDR3 sequences in the sample, about 70% were seen once. The sample was lung tumor tissue. These receptors all stem from a man aged 60 to 75 with non-small cell lung cancer.

The count of this clonotype is one. At one boundary the junction diverges from the germline segment, which might be a read error. The chain employs TRBV11-2 and TRBJ2-5, with a possible D match to TRBD2 (5 bases). Germline lookup yields CDR1 SGHAT and CDR2 FQNNGV. CDR3 length equals 15 residues. CDR3 residues: CASSLVLPGGETQSF. The CDR3 region has the DNA TGTGCCAGCAGCTTAGTCCTCCCAGGAGGAGAGACTCAGTCCTTC.

The chain carries TRBV10-3 and TRBJ2-7; 10 bases agree with TRBD2. The germline CDR1 and CDR2 sequences are ENHRY and SYGVKD. This CDR3 is built from 12 residues. CDR3 in DNA: TGTGACACCTGGGATAAGCGGGGGGGCTCGTACTTC. This gives the protein CDTWDKRGGSYF.

A remark on this clonotype: At one end, the junction sequence differs from germline, possibly due to a read error. The rearrangement uses TRBV6-6 and TRBJ2-1; D gene uncertain. CDR1 MNHNY and CDR2 SVGAGI come from the germline V gene (reference sequence). This CDR3 has 13 residues. CDR3 nucleotide sequence: TGTGCCGGCAGCCCCGTGGCGTACAATGAACAGTTCTTC. Residues: CAGSPVAYNEQFF.

The CDR3 loop reads CASRRGELSGANVLTF. CDR3 bases: TGTGCCAGCAGGAGGGGGGAACTCTCTGGGGCCAACGTCCTGACTTTC. The V call is TRBV11-2, the J call TRBJ2-6; either TRBD1 or TRBD2 may supply D (6 bases each). V lost 6 bases to trimming and J lost 0 bases, with 12 bases between them. There are 16 residues in the CDR3. The germline V gene has CDR1 SGHAT and CDR2 FQNNGV.

This chain links TRBV7-9 with TRBJ1-2, with D perhaps TRBD1 (6 bases). This CDR3 spans 14 amino acids. CDR1 and CDR2 from the germline V gene are SEHNR and FQNEAQ (reference sequence). Trimming removed 5 bases from V and 1 base from J, with 11 bases in between. Here the CDR3 reads CASSRGASNYGYTF. The DNA of the CDR3 is TGTGCCAGCAGCCGGGGGGCCAGTAACTATGGCTACACCTTC. The full variable domain, rest sourced from reference TRBV7-9 and TRBJ1-2, is DTGVSQNPRHKITKRGQNVTFRCDPISEHNRLYWYRQTLGQGPEFLTYFQNEAQLEKSRLLSDRFSAERPKGSFSTLEIQRTEQGDSAMYLCASSRGASNYGYTFGSGTRLTVV.

This clonotype appeared many times. This rearrangement joins TRBV5-4 to TRBJ1-6; D is unclear. Per the germline V gene, CDR1 is SGHNT and CDR2 is YYREEE (reference sequence). The V end lost 4 bases, the J end lost 7 bases, and 9 bases lay between the germline ends. The CDR3 runs 13 residues. The CDR3: CASSRRVNSPLHF. For the CDR3, the DNA is TGTGCCAGCAGCCGACGGGTCAATTCACCCCTCCACTTT.

Details on this clonotype: A read error is possible here, since a much larger clone lies one base away. This rearrangement joins TRBV12-3 or TRBV12-4 to TRBJ2-3; 10 bases agree with TRBD2. This CDR3 is built from 17 residues. V dropped 5 bases and J dropped 0; count of bases not matched to a gene: 8. The chain's CDR3 is CASSGTSEHTSTDTQYF. The CDR3, as DNA: TGTGCCAGCAGTGGGACTAGCGAACACACTAGCACAGATACGCAGTATTTT.

To note about this clonotype: At one boundary the junction diverges from the germline segment, which might be a read error. The rearrangement links TRBV11-2 to TRBJ2-7; 9 bases align to TRBD1. The CDR3 has 16 residues. In germline, CDR1 is SGHAT, CDR2 FQNNGV. CDR3 loop: CVSSLVLGQGSYEQHF. The CDR3 DNA follows: TGTGTCAGCAGCTTAGTCCTCGGACAGGGGAGCTACGAACAGCACTTC.

V is TRBV19 and J is TRBJ1-1; 7 bases agree with TRBD1. Germline V gives CDR1 LNHDA, CDR2 SQIVND (reference sequence). This CDR3 region has 14 residues. With V trimmed by 6 bases and J by 5 bases, 9 bases remained unmatched. The CDR3 here is CASSLIGGYTEAFF. In nucleotides, the CDR3 is TGTGCCAGTAGCCTAATAGGGGGCTATACTGAAGCTTTCTTT.

This clonotype occurred many times. The chain has TRBV6-6 and TRBJ2-7; 7 positions agree with TRBD1. V was clipped by 5 bases and J by 3 bases; unmatched bases: 10. The CDR3 is 15 residues long. The germline V gene encodes CDR1 MNHNY and CDR2 SVGAGI (reference sequence). DNA of the CDR3: TGTGCCAGCAGTGAGACCGGGACAGATCTCTACGAGCAGTACTTC. It is translated as CASSETGTDLYEQYF.

Details on this clonotype: Mismatch with germline at one junction end may stem from a read error. J is TRBJ2-7 and V is TRBV28, with 9 bases aligning to TRBD1. Germline lookup yields CDR1 MDHEN and CDR2 SYDVKM. The CDR3 length is 14 residues. The CDR3 loop is CASSQTGGRNEQYF. The CDR3 DNA is TGTGCCAGCAGTCAGACAGGGGGGCGGAACGAGCAATACTTC.

This sequence joins TRBV12-3 or TRBV12-4 and TRBJ2-3, with D possibly matching TRBD1 (6 bases). CDR3 length equals 15 residues. The V end was cut by 9 bases, the J end by 2 bases, with 18 bases between. CDR3 sequence reads: CASRTTGKDTDTQYF. The CDR3 coding sequence is TGTGCCAGTAGGACCACAGGGAAGGACACAGATACGCAGTATTTT.

In regard to this clonotype: At one boundary the junction diverges from the germline segment, which might be a read error. The CDR3 sequence: CASNQARWAENYVYTF. For the CDR3, the DNA is TGCGCTAGCAACCAAGCTCGATGGGCGGAAAACTATGTCTACACCTTC. The gene calls are TRBV4-1 and TRBJ1-2; D is undetermined. CDR1 MGHRA and CDR2 YSYEKL come from the germline V gene. The CDR3 totals 16 residues.

The chain uses TRBV20-1 and TRBJ1-1; D call uncertain. Trimming took 0 bases from V and 0 from J, leaving 5 bases between them. Germline CDR1 and CDR2: DFQATT and SNEGSKA (reference sequence). The CDR3 runs to 13 residues. Written as DNA, the CDR3 is TGCAGTGCTAGAGATTGGGTGAACACTGAAGCTTTCTTT. This encodes CSARDWVNTEAFF.

On this clonotype itself: Being one base from a much bigger clone, this may be a read error. The CDR3 reads CASSERDRGNAIYF. CDR3 DNA: TGCGCCAGCAGCGAAAGGGACAGGGGAAACGCCATATATTTT. The chain recombines TRBV5-1 with TRBJ1-3; 10 bases fit TRBD1. CDR3 length equals 14 residues. Germline V gene sequence: CDR1 SGHRS, CDR2 YFSETQ.

Concerning this clonotype: The conserved phenylalanine or tryptophan is not found at the CDR3 terminus, so this likely reflects a read error. The rearrangement joins TRBV4-1 to TRBJ1-1, with D perhaps TRBD1 (5 bases). Trimming left V 7 bases short and J 4 bases short, with 13 bases between. CDR3 size: 13 residues. Germline lookup yields CDR1 MGHRA and CDR2 YSYEKL. Here the CDR3 reads CASNAREITEAFL. The CDR3 nucleotides are TGCGCCAGCAACGCCAGGGAGATCACTGAAGCTTTCTTG.

This clonotype occurred a few times. This may stem from a read error, because a much larger clone lies one nucleotide away. V gene TRBV6-5 combines with J gene TRBJ1-5; 7 nucleotides line up with TRBD1. CDR1 and CDR2 from the germline V gene are MNHEY and SVGAGI. There are 15 residues in the CDR3. The CDR3 sequence is CASSPGQRSNQPQRF. CDR3 coding DNA: TGTGCCAGCAGCCCGGGACAGCGCAGCAATCAGCCCCAGCGTTTT.

Notes on this clonotype: A much larger clonotype is one base distant, so this may be a read error. The chain combines TRBV24-1 with TRBJ2-5, with D possibly matching TRBD1 (5 bases). Trimming shortened V by 11 bases and J by 2 bases, and 17 bases separated the two germline ends. The CDR3 spans 14 residues. Looked up from germline, CDR1 is KGHDR and CDR2 is SFDVKD. CDR3 protein: CASKTAAGQETQYF. The CDR3 DNA reads TGTGCCAGCAAGACCGCGGCAGGGCAAGAGACCCAGTACTTC.

This clonotype was counted only a few times. V gene TRBV7-9 combines with J gene TRBJ1-3; D possibly corresponds to TRBD1 (5 bases). This CDR3 has 16 residues. The germline CDR1 and CDR2 sequences are SEHNR and FQNEAQ (reference sequence). V lost 1 base to trimming and J lost 4 bases, with 14 bases between them. CDR3 amino acids: CASSLGTPGQGNTIYF. The CDR3 coding sequence is TGTGCCAGCAGCTTAGGGACACCCGGTCAAGGAAACACCATATATTTT.

On this clonotype itself: An end of the junction differs from the germline gene, which may be a read error. The CDR3 coding sequence is TGCAACGTTATCGACAGGGCGAACACTGAAGCTTTCTTT. This encodes CNVIDRANTEAFF. The chain combines TRBV29-1 with TRBJ1-1; 7 nucleotides line up with TRBD1. Germline values: CDR1 SQVTM, CDR2 ANQGSEA. CDR3 length equals 13 residues.

Note on this clonotype: One end of the junction varies from germline; a read error may be responsible. This chain connects TRBV20-1 to TRBJ2-1, with D tentatively TRBD2 (6 bases). Germline CDR1 and CDR2: DFQATT and SNEGSKA (reference sequence). The CDR3 covers 18 residues. CDR3 in DNA: TGCAGTACTAGAGATCCAACCGGGTTATCGGGAGTCTACAATGAGCAGTTCTTC. Its translation: CSTRDPTGLSGVYNEQFF.

On this clonotype itself: The CDR3 does not close with the conserved phenylalanine or tryptophan, likely indicating a read error. No DNA is shown, since the ends of the CDR3 on it are uncertain; the CDR3 is the one TCRdb lists. The gene calls are TRBV11-1 and TRBJ2-7; the tabulated D call, TRBD1, remains unverified against the DNA. In germline, CDR1 is SGHAT, CDR2 FQDESV (reference sequence). The CDR3 comprises 14 residues, both ends counted. This CDR3 reads CAGSFPGGAYEQYY.

In the case of this clonotype: An end of the junction differs from the germline gene, which may be a read error. The chain combines TRBV6-5 with TRBJ2-6, with no clear D. Germline V gives CDR1 MNHEY, CDR2 SVGAGI. The CDR3 has 15 amino acids. The CDR3 coding sequence is TGCGCCAGCAGTCACCGTCACTGTGGGGCCAACGTCCTGACTTTC. This encodes CASSHRHCGANVLTF.

This clonotype occurred many times. CDR3 DNA sequence: TGTGCCAGCAGTGCCTACCTTAGCGGCCTTCGGGACGAGCAGTACTTC. As protein: CASSAYLSGLRDEQYF. The chain joins TRBV6-1 to TRBJ2-7; tentatively, D is TRBD2 (6 bases). Trimming stripped 4 bases from V and 5 bases from J, with 21 bases between. Per germline, CDR1 MNHNS and CDR2 SASEGT. The CDR3 length is 16 residues.

The J gene is TRBJ2-5, the V gene TRBV6-5; perhaps TRBD2 as D (7 bases). Germline values: CDR1 MNHEY, CDR2 SVGAGI. The germline V and J ends were trimmed by 0 bases and 1 base, with 15 bases remaining between them. The CDR3 has 17 amino acids. The DNA of the CDR3 is TGTGCCAGCAGTTACTCACAAGTGGGGGGGGCCCAAGAGACCCAGTACTTC. It codes for CASSYSQVGGAQETQYF.

The gene calls are TRBV5-1 and TRBJ2-3; 12 bases align to TRBD2. The length of the CDR3 is 16 residues. The V gene end was trimmed by 3 bases and the J gene end by 2 bases; junction bases not matched to a gene: 4. Germline CDR1 reads SGHRS; CDR2 reads YFSETQ. The chain's CDR3 is CASSSGLAGPTDTQYF. Written as DNA, the CDR3 is TGCGCCAGCAGCTCCGGACTAGCGGGGCCCACAGATACGCAGTATTTT.